This TCR beta chain was sequenced for a study of T cells after yellow fever vaccination. Study-level information: Low-cell-number fractions were prepared with SMART-Seq v4 Ultra Low Input.

Trimming at V came to 4 bases and at J to 4 bases, leaving 13 bases not matched to a gene. Germline V gene sequence: CDR1 MNHEY, CDR2 SVGAGI. This CDR3 spans 16 amino acids. Findings and limits, study-wide: Boosting was followed by the reappearance of most primary-vaccination clones (around 95% CD4, 85% to 90% CD8). Though weaker, the secondary response peaked faster, on day 5 versus 15.

This clonotype was seen more than once but under ten times. Its antigen is unidentified. In making TCR cDNA, 5'RACE template switching added a universal primer site and UMIs to it. TCRdb redid the calling of the 5' RACE reads with MiXCR, one entry per CDR3 protein. The repertoire has 200,000 to 300,000 distinct CDR3 sequences, approximately 12% of them found once; the top ten carry roughly 0.5%. The receptor was isolated from a man aged 25-40 years who received the YFV17D yellow fever vaccine. V is TRBV6-5 and J is TRBJ2-7; 7 positions match TRBD2. The source material was CD4+ T cells sorted from PBMCs, sampled 45 days after the yellow fever booster vaccination. CDR3 residues: CASSFSFRGSGYEQYF. CDR3 sequence (DNA): TGTGCCAGCAGTTTCTCGTTCCGCGGGAGTGGGTACGAGCAGTACTTC.